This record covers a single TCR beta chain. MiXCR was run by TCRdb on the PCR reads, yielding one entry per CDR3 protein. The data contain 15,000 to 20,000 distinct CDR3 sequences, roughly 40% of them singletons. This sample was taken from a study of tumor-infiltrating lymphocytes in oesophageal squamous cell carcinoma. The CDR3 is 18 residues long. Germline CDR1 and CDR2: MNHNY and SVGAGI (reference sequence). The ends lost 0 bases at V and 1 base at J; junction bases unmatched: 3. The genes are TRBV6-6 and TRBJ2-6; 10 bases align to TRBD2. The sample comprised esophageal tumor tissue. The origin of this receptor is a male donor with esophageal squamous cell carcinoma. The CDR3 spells CASSYSPLAGSGANVLTF. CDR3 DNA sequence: TGTGCCAGCAGTTACTCCCCACTAGCGGGATCTGGGGCCAACGTCCTGACTTTC.